Sequencing of this T cell receptor beta chain was carried out in a study of T cell responses to AZD1222 COVID-19 vaccine. Study-wide results and limits: Donors were largely white British and mainly female; clonal diversity was possibly underestimated. Seropositivity was recorded at baseline in only six AZD1222 recipients. CD4 TCRs associated with vaccination spanned spike, dominating at 160-218 and 743-854.

Comments on this clone: Its antigen remains unidentified.

Measured with immunoSEQ multiplex PCR; TCRdb has only the in-frame clones, and not every one. The table includes roughly 170,000 clones, over 75% detected once. The CDR3 runs to 14 residues. The germline V gene has CDR1 SGHTA and CDR2 FQGTGA. The V end lost 5 bases, the J end lost 5 bases, and 16 bases lay between the germline ends. The sequencing here drew on peripheral blood, taken on day 0 of AZD1222 vaccination. V is TRBV7-3 and J is TRBJ2-7; D may be TRBD1 (6 bases). This sequence was found in an adult in good health. The CDR3, as DNA: TGTGCCAGCAGCCCATCACAGGGAAAGGACGAGCAGTACTTC. Its translation: CASSPSQGKDEQYF.